These 7 T cell receptor beta chains originate from one sample sequenced in a study of shared clonotypes between healthy human individuals. The protocol was immunoSEQ multiplex PCR, while the TCRdb copy is restricted to in-frame clones and leaves out a portion. The sample contains over a million clones, around 95% of which appear only once. Input material: naive CD4+ T cells sorted from blood. As for subset: CD45RA+ positively selected. The receptors originated from a man aged 25-45 years in good health.

The chain recombines TRBV28 with TRBJ1-2, with 7 bases aligning to TRBD1. The length of the CDR3 is 14 residues. Per germline, CDR1 MDHEN and CDR2 SYDVKM. This chain's CDR3 is CALRTGEVGYGYTF. The CDR3 nucleotides are TGTGCTTTACGAACAGGGGAGGTCGGCTATGGCTACACCTTC.

CDR3 residues: CASSLEGQSYNEQFF. DNA for the CDR3: TGTGCCAGCAGCCTAGAGGGACAGTCCTACAATGAGCAGTTCTTC. The V gene is TRBV9, the J gene TRBJ2-1; 7 bases fit TRBD1. The germline CDR1 and CDR2 sequences are SGDLS and YYNGEE. The trim removed 4 bases at V and 1 base at J, leaving 5 bases unmatched. This CDR3 region has 15 residues.

The chain has TRBV27 and TRBJ2-3; perhaps TRBD1 as D (6 bases). Germline V lookup: CDR1 MNHEY, CDR2 SMNVEV (reference sequence). The germline V and J ends were trimmed by 10 bases and 4 bases, with 12 bases remaining between them. The CDR3 length is 12 residues. The chain's CDR3 is CAIGTFSDTQYF. DNA for the CDR3: TGTGCCATCGGGACATTTTCAGATACGCAGTATTTT.

The rearrangement joins TRBV28 to TRBJ2-2; the D is unclear. Per germline, CDR1 MDHEN and CDR2 SYDVKM. The CDR3 has 16 residues. V was pared by 4 bases and J by 0 bases, with 12 bases between. CDR3 residues: CASSSLVVANTGELFF. CDR3 DNA: TGTGCCAGCAGTTCCCTAGTGGTGGCGAACACCGGGGAGCTGTTTTTT.

This clone was counted only a few times. CDR3 in DNA: TGTGCCAGTAGCACGACTAGCGGGAGTACCTACGAGCAGTACTTC. This sequence encodes CASSTTSGSTYEQYF. V gene TRBV19 combines with J gene TRBJ2-7; TRBD2 aligns across 12 bases. Germline V gives CDR1 LNHDA, CDR2 SQIVND (reference sequence). The V gene end was trimmed by 6 bases and the J gene end by 2 bases; junction bases not matched to a gene: 5. The CDR3 loop spans 15 amino acids.

The rearrangement joins TRBV5-1 to TRBJ1-1; weak D call: TRBD1 (5 bases). Germline CDR1 SGHRS, CDR2 YFSETQ. CDR3 length: 11 amino acids. Trimming removed 4 bases at V and 11 bases at J, with 12 bases between. DNA of the CDR3: TGCGCCAGCAGCGGGGCGGCCGGTGCTTTCTTT. This codes for CASSGAAGAFF.

In nucleotides, the CDR3 is TGTGCCAGCAGTATCGGAGGCGGGGAGCTGTTTTTT. Its translation is CASSIGGGELFF. The J gene is TRBJ2-2, the V gene TRBV28, with a weak D call TRBD2 (5 bases). Germline lookup yields CDR1 MDHEN and CDR2 SYDVKM. The CDR3 has 12 amino acids. Between the trimmed V and J ends, which lost 5 bases and 7 bases, there was a span of 8 bases.